This TCR beta chain was sequenced for a study of shared clonotypes between healthy human individuals. Study context: The study used three CD4 naive, three CD4 memory, two CD8 naive and one CD8 memory plate per donor. Findings of the study overall: As a rule, naive subsets had a larger estimated richness than memory subsets.

The genomic DNA of each subset was split evenly across several immunoSEQ plates. TCRdb's copy holds only in-frame clones and misses some; the assay was immunoSEQ multiplex PCR. The table shows more than 1 million clones, with around three quarters occurring only once. Splitting the CD4+ cells yielded a CD45RA+ naive subset and a CD45RA-negative memory subset. This clone came up a few times. Its specificity is unknown. V lost 3 bases and J lost 0, with 12 bases in between. The CDR3 has 15 amino acids. Germline values: CDR1 SGHRS, CDR2 YFSETQ. V and J are TRBV5-1 and TRBJ1-1, with no clear D. This TCR was recovered from a young man in good health. Some clones in this sample may be carry-over from other donors' samples. The sequencing sample was made of memory CD4+ T cells from PBMCs. Stated subset: CD45RA-negative fraction. CDR3 coding DNA: TGCGCCAGCAGCTCGAGGGAGGGAATGAACACTGAAGCTTTCTTT. This sequence encodes CASSSREGMNTEAFF.